Listed here are 29 T cell receptor beta chains from one sample, sequenced in a study of blood T cell repertoires in COVID-19. The assay was immunoSEQ multiplex PCR, and TCRdb's table has in-frame clones only and misses some. The sample lists 200,000 to 300,000 clones; over 75% were seen once. The sequenced sample was peripheral blood. The receptors come from a woman in her 50s with acute or convalescent COVID-19.

The V and J genes are TRBV7-9 and TRBJ1-2, with 8 bases aligning to TRBD1. This CDR3 comprises 13 residues. V shed 5 bases and J 8 bases; nucleotides not matched to a gene: 7. Per germline, CDR1 SEHNR and CDR2 FQNEAQ (reference sequence). The chain's CDR3 is CASSDTGGGGYTF. For the CDR3, the DNA is TGTGCCAGCAGCGACACAGGGGGAGGCGGCTACACCTTC.

Only one count was recorded for this clone. The sample contains more than one DNA sequence encoding this CDR3. V usage is TRBV4-1 and J usage is TRBJ2-1; 9 bases fit TRBD2. V gave up 1 base and J gave up 4 bases; unmatched junction bases: 2. CDR1 is MGHRA, CDR2 YSYEKL, per germline. The CDR3 consists of 15 residues. CDR3 coding DNA: TGCGCCAGCAGCCAAGGGCTAGCGGGGTACAATGAGCAGTTCTTC. As protein: CASSQGLAGYNEQFF.

This clone occurred once. The chain couples TRBV24-1 to TRBJ1-2; maybe TRBD1 (6 bases). Germline CDR1 reads KGHDR; CDR2 reads SFDVKD. This CDR3 is built from 13 residues. V lost 8 bases to trimming and J lost 4 bases, with 13 bases between them. The CDR3 here is CATTQGPGYGYTF. As DNA, the CDR3 is TGTGCCACCACCCAGGGGCCTGGCTATGGCTACACCTTC.

The J gene is TRBJ1-2, the V gene TRBV9; D gene ambiguous. The CDR3 loop spans 15 amino acids. CDR1 and CDR2 from the germline V gene are SGDLS and YYNGEE. With 0 bases removed from V and 6 bases from J, the gap between germline ends came to 15 bases. DNA for the CDR3: TGTGCCAGCAGCGTAGGTCCATCCGGTGTTAATGGCTACACCTTC. Protein: CASSVGPSGVNGYTF. Full variable domain (outside the CDR3, taken from reference TRBV9 and TRBJ1-2): DSGVTQTPKHLITATGQRVTLRCSPRSGDLSVYWYQQSLDQGLQFLIQYYNGEERAKGNILERFSAQQFPDLHSELNLSSLELGDSALYFCASSVGPSGVNGYTFGSGTRLTVV.

This chain uses TRBV5-1 with TRBJ2-5; TRBD1 matches 8 bases. The germline V gene has CDR1 SGHRS and CDR2 YFSETQ. V shed 5 bases and J 2 bases; nucleotides not matched to a gene: 23. This CDR3 region has 20 residues. The CDR3 protein is CASSPQQGDRGRVLQETQYF. The CDR3 nucleotides are TGCGCCAGCAGTCCCCAGCAGGGAGACAGGGGAAGGGTCCTACAAGAGACCCAGTACTTC.

The CDR3 DNA is TGCGCCAGCAGACGACAGGGAAACACTGAAGCTTTCTTT. It encodes CASRRQGNTEAFF. The chain employs TRBV4-3 and TRBJ1-1, with 7 bases aligning to TRBD1. CDR3 length: 13 amino acids. V dropped 6 bases and J dropped 2; count of bases not matched to a gene: 3. Germline V lookup: CDR1 LGHNA, CDR2 YSLEER.

The V gene is TRBV6-5, the J gene TRBJ1-2; TRBD1 aligns across 8 bases. J was trimmed by 7 bases and V by 5 bases; bases with no gene match: 6. Per the germline V gene, CDR1 is MNHEY and CDR2 is SVGAGI. The CDR3 has 13 amino acids. The CDR3 region is CASSPQDRAGYTF. The CDR3 DNA reads as TGTGCCAGCAGTCCTCAGGACAGGGCTGGCTACACCTTC.

This clone occurred a few times. This sample includes further DNA sequences coding for the same CDR3. The CDR3 DNA reads TGTGCCACCAGCAGAGATCTCTCCTACGAGCAGTACTTC. Protein: CATSRDLSYEQYF. The rearrangement uses TRBV15 and TRBJ2-7; the D is unclear. CDR3 length: 13 residues. Germline lookup yields CDR1 LNHNV and CDR2 YYDKDF (reference sequence). V lost 0 bases, J lost 0 bases, and 3 bases lay in between. Full variable domain (missing parts from reference TRBV15 and TRBJ2-7): DAMVIQNPRYQVTQFGKPVTLSCSQTLNHNVMYWYQQKSSQAPKLLFHYYDKDFNNEADTPDNFQSRRPNTSFCFLDIRSPGLGDTAMYLCATSRDLSYEQYFGPGTRLTVT.

Remarks on this clone: The same CDR3 can be traced to other DNA sequences in this sample. The J gene is TRBJ2-7, the V gene TRBV30; 7 bases line up with TRBD1. CDR1 and CDR2 from the germline V gene are GTSNPN and SVGIG (reference sequence). J gave up 2 bases and V 5 bases, and 6 bases lay outside the gene matches. The CDR3 extends over 13 amino acids. This CDR3 is CAWRPTGAYEQYF. The CDR3 DNA sequence: TGTGCCTGGCGACCCACAGGGGCCTACGAGCAGTACTTC.

The V gene is TRBV24-1, the J gene TRBJ2-3; D is possibly TRBD1 (5 bases). CDR1 is KGHDR and CDR2 is SFDVKD in the germline V gene. The CDR3 runs to 16 residues. The V gene lost 0 bases and the J gene lost 2 bases, with 11 bases spanning the gap. CDR3 loop: CATSDLGGANTDTQYF. CDR3 nucleotides: TGTGCCACCAGTGATTTGGGTGGGGCGAACACAGATACGCAGTATTTT.

This chain uses TRBV4-3 with TRBJ1-1; D may be TRBD1 (6 bases). The length of the CDR3 is 14 residues. V lost 1 base to trimming and J lost 1 base, with 7 bases between them. Per germline, CDR1 LGHNA and CDR2 YSLEER. The CDR3 DNA reads TGCGCCAGCAGCCAAGGGACAGCGAACACTGAAGCTTTCTTT. Its translation: CASSQGTANTEAFF.

This clone was detected once. The chain links TRBV5-6 to TRBJ1-1; TRBD1 matches at 8 bases. CDR3 length equals 17 residues. J was trimmed by 3 bases and V by 0 bases; bases with no gene match: 10. Germline CDR1 is SGHDT and CDR2 is YYEEEE. CDR3 amino acids: CASSLAGRTGSYTEAFF. Written as DNA, the CDR3 is TGTGCCAGCAGCTTGGCCGGGCGGACAGGGTCGTACACTGAAGCTTTCTTT.

This clone was counted once. This chain uses TRBV4-1 with TRBJ2-1, with D perhaps TRBD2 (6 bases). V dropped 2 bases and J dropped 1 base, with 6 bases sitting between them. Looked up from germline, CDR1 is MGHRA and CDR2 is YSYEKL. The CDR3 contains 14 residues. The CDR3 sequence is CASSQSGSYNEQFF. In nucleotides, the CDR3 is TGCGCCAGCAGCCAAAGCGGGTCCTACAATGAGCAGTTCTTC.

This chain uses TRBV24-1 with TRBJ2-3, with 7 bases aligning to TRBD1. Germline CDR1 KGHDR, CDR2 SFDVKD. The length of the CDR3 is 15 residues. J was trimmed by 2 bases and V by 4 bases; bases with no gene match: 5. CDR3 sequence: CATSEPGQTTDTQYF. The DNA for the CDR3 is TGTGCCACCAGTGAACCGGGACAGACCACAGATACGCAGTATTTT.

V is TRBV5-6 and J is TRBJ1-2; 10 bases align to TRBD1. V dropped 0 bases and J dropped 2; count of bases not matched to a gene: 1. The CDR3 totals 15 residues. Germline loops: CDR1 SGHDT, CDR2 YYEEEE. CDR3 sequence: CASSLGQGANYGYTF. Here the CDR3 DNA reads TGTGCCAGCAGCTTGGGACAGGGGGCCAACTATGGCTACACCTTC.

This chain links TRBV27 with TRBJ1-5; 8 nucleotides match TRBD1. Germline V gene lookup returns CDR1 MNHEY and CDR2 SMNVEV (reference sequence). The CDR3 runs to 16 residues. Trimming at V came to 7 bases and at J to 1 base, leaving 9 bases not matched to a gene. For the CDR3, the DNA is TGTGCCAGCAAACCGGCGGACAGGGACAGCAATCAGCCCCAGCATTTT. Amino acids: CASKPADRDSNQPQHF.

This clone showed up just a few times. The chain uses TRBV5-4 and TRBJ2-7, with TRBD2 matching 11 bases. This CDR3 is 15 amino acids long. CDR1 and CDR2 from the germline V gene are SGHNT and YYREEE (reference sequence). The V gene end was trimmed by 3 bases and the J gene end by 3 bases; junction bases not matched to a gene: 5. Here the CDR3 DNA reads TGTGCCAGCAGCTCCTCCGGGACTAGCGGCTACGAGCAGTACTTC. Amino acids: CASSSSGTSGYEQYF.

The chain combines TRBV24-1 with TRBJ2-7, with 10 nucleotides matching TRBD1. The V gene's germline CDR1 is KGHDR and CDR2 SFDVKD. The length of the CDR3 is 14 residues. The junction had 2 bases not matched to a gene; V was cut back by 3 bases and J by 4 bases. CDR3: CATSDGTGVYEQYF. The CDR3 region has the DNA TGTGCCACCAGTGATGGGACAGGGGTATACGAGCAGTACTTC.

The chain couples TRBV18 to TRBJ1-1, with no clear D. The length of the CDR3 is 14 residues. Trimming cost V 1 base and J 0 bases, with 6 bases left between them. The germline V gene encodes CDR1 KGHSH and CDR2 LQKENI. CDR3 in DNA: TGTGCCAGCTCACCACGGCGGATGAACACTGAAGCTTTCTTT. It translates to CASSPRRMNTEAFF.

The V and J genes are TRBV2 and TRBJ1-1; the D gene is possibly TRBD1 (6 bases). The V gene's germline CDR1 is SNHLY and CDR2 FYNNEI. Trimming cost V 8 bases and J 4 bases, with 20 bases left between them. This CDR3 contains 15 residues. The CDR3 bases are TGTGCCAGCCGCCCAGGGGTTCTCCATGGCACTGAAGCTTTCTTT. It translates to CASRPGVLHGTEAFF.

The CDR3 region has the DNA TGCGCCAGCAGCCAAGTGGGGTGGGGGACTAGCGGTACCGGGGAGCTGTTTTTT. Its protein product is CASSQVGWGTSGTGELFF. The chain carries TRBV4-3 and TRBJ2-2; 11 nucleotides agree with TRBD2. Germline CDR1 LGHNA, CDR2 YSLEER. CDR3 length: 18 amino acids. V lost 1 base to trimming and J lost 5 bases; unmatched junction nucleotides: 9.

A single count supports this clone. The rearrangement uses TRBV6-5 and TRBJ2-7, with D perhaps TRBD1 (6 bases). CDR1 and CDR2 from the germline V gene are MNHEY and SVGAGI. The CDR3 spans 14 residues. Trimming stripped 6 bases from V and 2 bases from J, with 14 bases between. The CDR3 reads CASSTPRGTYEQYF. CDR3 sequence (DNA): TGTGCCAGCAGCACCCCAAGGGGGACCTACGAGCAGTACTTC.

The chain carries TRBV4-3 and TRBJ2-5; D possibly corresponds to TRBD2 (6 bases). Germline V CDR1 and CDR2: LGHNA, YSLEER. CDR3 length: 13 amino acids. Trimming pared 0 bases from V and 11 bases from J, leaving 13 bases between. CDR3 residues: CASSQDWGDRQYF. The CDR3 DNA reads TGCGCCAGCAGCCAAGATTGGGGGGATAGGCAGTACTTC.

This chain connects TRBV7-2 to TRBJ2-7; 7 nucleotides match TRBD2. Germline V gives CDR1 SGHTA, CDR2 FQGNSA. The CDR3 runs 18 residues. V gave up 6 bases and J gave up 2 bases; unmatched junction bases: 19. The CDR3 nucleotides read TGTGCCAGCAGTTCGCCAGAGGTTGACGGGAGGTCGCCCTACGAGCAGTACTTC. Protein sequence: CASSSPEVDGRSPYEQYF.

The gene calls are TRBV18 and TRBJ2-2, with D uncertain. The CDR3 loop spans 12 amino acids. CDR1 and CDR2 (germline): KGHSH, LQKENI. Trimming removed 3 bases at V and 4 bases at J, with 3 bases between. The CDR3 here is CASSPRTGELFF. The DNA of the CDR3 is TGTGCCAGCTCACCGCGCACCGGGGAGCTGTTTTTT.

This chain connects TRBV9 to TRBJ2-3; 7 bases align to TRBD2. CDR3 length: 17 residues. Germline trimming cut 3 bases from V and 2 bases from J; bases unmatched to any gene: 12. From germline, CDR1 is SGDLS and CDR2 YYNGEE. CDR3 amino acids: CASSASPGGEYTDTQYF. Written as DNA, the CDR3 is TGTGCCAGCAGCGCATCACCGGGAGGCGAATACACAGATACGCAGTATTTT.

The rearrangement joins TRBV3-1 (or the pseudogene TRBV3-2) to TRBJ1-1; possible D gene TRBD1, 6 bases. CDR1 and CDR2 from the germline V gene are LGHDT and YNNKEL (reference sequence). Deletions cut 1 base from V and 4 bases from J, with 7 bases between. The CDR3 has 13 residues. This chain's CDR3 is CASSQVGATEAFF. The CDR3, as DNA: TGTGCCAGCAGCCAAGTGGGGGCCACTGAAGCTTTCTTT.

This clone has a handful of counts. The CDR3 DNA reads as TGTGCCACCAGTGATTTGGAGGGGGCGCGCACCGGGGAGCTGTTTTTT. Translation: CATSDLEGARTGELFF. The chain links TRBV24-1 to TRBJ2-2, with 7 bases aligning to TRBD1. With V trimmed by 0 bases and J by 4 bases, 4 bases remained unmatched. The CDR3 sequence is 16 residues long. Germline CDR1 reads KGHDR; CDR2 reads SFDVKD.

The chain links TRBV28 to TRBJ1-1; 8 bases match TRBD1. Losses at the gene ends were 4 bases for V and 3 bases for J; bases not matched to a gene: 13. This CDR3 is built from 17 residues. Germline CDR1 and CDR2: MDHEN and SYDVKM. The CDR3 reads CASSSLAGGASDTEAFF. The CDR3 DNA is TGTGCCAGCAGTTCTCTGGCAGGGGGCGCGTCCGACACTGAAGCTTTCTTT.